The 28 T cell receptor beta chains in this list originate from one sample, sequenced in a study of post-analysis software for immune sequencing data. Study-level points and caveats: Higher frequency in patients than in controls was seen for roughly five TRBV segments, with TRBV5-6, TRBV5-1 and TRBV20-1 among them.

Antigens of these TCRs are unknown. The TCR beta cDNA libraries carried unique molecular identifiers. TCRdb re-called the PCR reads through MiXCR, storing one row per CDR3 protein. Found here are about 620,000 distinct CDR3 sequences, around 44% of them singletons; the top ten hold under 2%. The sample consisted of blood. The receptors come from a girl aged 5-17 years with multiple sclerosis.

There are a few counts of this clonotype. The chain is built from TRBV20-1 and TRBJ2-1; no reliable D call. Germline V gene lookup returns CDR1 DFQATT and CDR2 SNEGSKA (reference sequence). The CDR3 contains 17 residues. The V end was cut by 0 bases, the J end by 0 bases, with 15 bases between. The CDR3 DNA is TGCAGTGCTAGAGAACCGGAGCCCTGGGGCTCCTACAATGAGCAGTTCTTC. Protein sequence: CSAREPEPWGSYNEQFF.

This rearrangement joins TRBV2 to TRBJ1-1, with D unresolved. Per the germline V gene, CDR1 is SNHLY and CDR2 is FYNNEI. The CDR3 has 14 amino acids. The germline V and J ends were trimmed by 3 bases and 3 bases, with 11 bases remaining between them. CDR3 bases: TGTGCCAGCAGTGACGACAAGGGTGACACTGAAGCTTTCTTT. Protein product: CASSDDKGDTEAFF.

There are many counts of this clonotype. The chain uses TRBV29-1 and TRBJ2-3, with D perhaps TRBD1 (6 bases). The CDR3 is 12 amino acids. V shed 7 bases and J shed 4 bases, with 12 bases lying between them. Germline CDR1 and CDR2: SQVTM and ANQGSEA. CDR3 loop: CSAPDSPDTQYF. CDR3 sequence (DNA): TGCAGCGCTCCGGACAGCCCAGATACGCAGTATTTT.

The gene calls are TRBV12-3 or TRBV12-4 and TRBJ2-3, with 15 bases matching TRBD2. V shed 4 bases, J shed 5 bases, and the junction held 4 bases outside the gene matches. The CDR3 has 16 residues. CDR3 DNA sequence: TGTGCCAGCAGTTCCGGACTAGCGGGGGGGAAAGATACGCAGTATTTT. Translation: CASSSGLAGGKDTQYF.

This clonotype occurred a few times. V and J are TRBV27 and TRBJ2-4; D is uncertain. The J call may be in error: the DNA end matches TRBJ2-7 better. CDR1 and CDR2 from the germline V gene are MNHEY and SMNVEV (reference sequence). The CDR3 length is 15 residues. CDR3 in amino acids: CASSLGGAYLPEQYF. In DNA, the CDR3 is TGTGCCAGCAGTTTAGGCGGCGCCTATCTCCCCGAGCAGTACTTC.

There are a few counts of this clonotype. This sequence joins TRBV5-5 and TRBJ2-7; maybe TRBD2 (5 bases). CDR1 and CDR2 (germline): SGHKS, YYEKEE (reference sequence). The CDR3 is made up of 15 amino acids. Between the trimmed V and J ends, which lost 0 bases and 0 bases, there was a span of 10 bases. The CDR3: CASSLVGGDSYEQYF. The CDR3 DNA sequence: TGTGCCAGCAGCTTGGTCGGAGGAGACTCCTACGAGCAGTACTTC.

The chain has TRBV5-1 and TRBJ2-3; 11 bases agree with TRBD2. J was trimmed by 2 bases and V by 4 bases; bases with no gene match: 6. Per the germline V gene, CDR1 is SGHRS and CDR2 is YFSETQ. The CDR3 runs 16 residues. CDR3 DNA sequence: TGCGCCAGCAGCCTACCTAGCGGGGGGACCACAGATACGCAGTATTTT. This encodes CASSLPSGGTTDTQYF.

The rearrangement links TRBV5-1 to TRBJ2-5; no clear D gene. The CDR3 spans 14 residues. The germline V gene encodes CDR1 SGHRS and CDR2 YFSETQ. The germline V and J ends were trimmed by 3 bases and 1 base, with 10 bases remaining between them. In DNA form, the CDR3 reads TGCGCCAGCAGCTCCAGACTGGGCCAAGAGACCCAGTACTTC. The encoded protein is CASSSRLGQETQYF.

This clonotype turned up a few times. The chain combines TRBV28 with TRBJ2-7; D remains ambiguous. CDR3 length: 13 residues. Germline-derived CDR1 and CDR2 are MDHEN and SYDVKM. V was trimmed by 3 bases and J by 7 bases, leaving 13 bases between them. CDR3 in DNA: TGTGCCAGCAGTTTGGCGTATTACGGAGAGCAGTACTTC. Its translation: CASSLAYYGEQYF.

In this sample, this clonotype turned up a few times. The rearrangement joins TRBV10-3 to TRBJ2-3, with 8 positions matching TRBD2. V was pared by 4 bases and J by 7 bases, with 13 bases of the junction left unmatched. The CDR3 is made up of 16 amino acids. CDR1 ENHRY and CDR2 SYGVKD come from the germline V gene. CDR3 in amino acids: CAISAQGREGLNTQYF. The CDR3 DNA reads TGTGCCATCAGTGCCCAGGGACGGGAGGGCCTAAATACGCAGTATTTT.

The V and J genes are TRBV12-3 or TRBV12-4 and TRBJ2-3; D not certain. Trimming stripped 3 bases from V and 3 bases from J, with 7 bases between. CDR3 length equals 13 residues. CDR3 DNA sequence: TGTGCCAGCAGTTTCTACCCAACAGATACGCAGTATTTT. Translated: CASSFYPTDTQYF.

The chain couples TRBV25-1 to TRBJ2-2, with TRBD1 matching over 7 bases. This CDR3 region has 15 residues. Trimming at V came to 6 bases and at J to 3 bases, leaving 7 bases not matched to a gene. Looked up from germline, CDR1 is MGHDK and CDR2 is SYGVNS. CDR3 in DNA: TGTGCCAGCAGCGCTGAACAGGGGTACACCGGGGAGCTGTTTTTT. The encoded protein is CASSAEQGYTGELFF.

CDR3 sequence: CASSLDRFHEQYF. DNA of the CDR3: TGTGCCAGCAGCTTAGACAGGTTCCACGAGCAGTACTTC. The V gene is TRBV7-2, the J gene TRBJ2-5; a possible D gene is TRBD1 (5 bases). The DNA end favors TRBJ2-7, so the J call may be wrong. CDR3 size: 13 residues. The germline V gene has CDR1 SGHTA and CDR2 FQGNSA.

This clonotype showed up just a few times. The chain combines TRBV6-5 with TRBJ1-2; 8 nucleotides align to TRBD1. CDR3 length equals 14 residues. The germline CDR1 and CDR2 sequences are MNHEY and SVGAGI. The V and J ends lost 7 bases and 3 bases, in that order; junction bases with no gene match: 7. Here the CDR3 DNA reads TGTGCCAGCACCAGACAGGGGAGAGACTATGGCTACACCTTC. Translated: CASTRQGRDYGYTF.

This clonotype was seen a few times. The junction does not match germline at one end; this may be a read error. The rearrangement links TRBV20-1 to TRBJ1-1, with 7 bases lining up with TRBD1. The CDR3 is made up of 12 amino acids. CDR1 DFQATT and CDR2 SNEGSKA come from the germline V gene (reference sequence). The CDR3 spells CRARDRDTEAFF. Here the CDR3 DNA reads TGCAGGGCTAGAGACAGGGACACTGAAGCTTTCTTT.

V and J are TRBV12-3 or TRBV12-4 and TRBJ2-7; D is uncertain. V dropped 1 base and J dropped 6 bases, with 16 bases sitting between them. The CDR3 is 15 residues long. CDR3 protein: CASSLDRAKGSEQYF. For the CDR3, the DNA is TGTGCCAGCAGTTTAGACCGGGCCAAGGGCAGCGAGCAGTACTTC.

This clonotype showed up just a few times. The V and J genes are TRBV6-1 and TRBJ1-2, with 10 bases matching TRBD1. V was clipped by 6 bases and J by 0 bases; unmatched bases: 16. The CDR3 extends over 19 amino acids. CDR1 is MNHNS and CDR2 is SASEGT in the germline V gene. The CDR3 spells CASSPFAYATGGSNYGYTF. The CDR3 DNA is TGTGCCAGCAGCCCCTTTGCCTATGCGACAGGGGGCTCTAACTATGGCTACACCTTC.

Turning to this clonotype: One end of the junction does not line up with germline, which may come from a read error. The chain is built from TRBV7-9 and TRBJ2-7; D tentatively fits TRBD1 or TRBD2 (6 bases each). Germline V CDR1 and CDR2: SEHNR, FQNEAQ (reference sequence). CDR3 length equals 13 residues. The CDR3 nucleotides are TGTGCCAGCAGCCGCGGGACACCCGGCGAGCGGTACTTC. Protein sequence: CASSRGTPGERYF.

There are a few counts of this clonotype. This chain uses TRBV11-2 with TRBJ2-1; TRBD2 agrees at 9 bases. The CDR3 sequence is 15 residues long. V lost 1 base, J lost 6 bases, and 4 bases stayed unmatched. The V gene's germline CDR1 is SGHAT and CDR2 FQNNGV. CDR3 in amino acids: CASSLASGRSNEQFF. The CDR3, as DNA: TGTGCCAGCAGCTTAGCAAGCGGGAGGTCCAATGAGCAGTTCTTC.

Written as DNA, the CDR3 is TGTGCCACCAGTGATTCCCTACTAGCGGGGGGGCCAGATACGCAGTATTTT. This encodes CATSDSLLAGGPDTQYF. V gene TRBV24-1 combines with J gene TRBJ2-3; TRBD2 matches 13 bases. Germline V gene sequence: CDR1 KGHDR, CDR2 SFDVKD. The V gene end was trimmed by 2 bases and the J gene end by 4 bases; junction bases not matched to a gene: 5. CDR3 size: 17 residues.

This clonotype was picked up a small number of times. The chain is built from TRBV7-2 and TRBJ1-1, with 7 bases aligning to TRBD1. This CDR3 spans 14 amino acids. Germline assignment: CDR1 SGHTA and CDR2 FQGNSA. Trimming removed 1 base from V and 6 bases from J; junction bases left unmatched: 5. The CDR3 DNA sequence: TGTGCCAGCAGCTTAGGGTTAGGGACAGCTGAAGCTTTCTTT. It yields the protein CASSLGLGTAEAFF.

This clonotype occurred a few times. The J gene is TRBJ2-5, the V gene TRBV5-1; weak D call: TRBD2 (7 bases). The CDR3 is 15 residues long. Trimming took off 2 bases at V and 3 bases at J, with 14 bases between the two ends. Germline values: CDR1 SGHRS, CDR2 YFSETQ. The chain's CDR3 is CASSFQGRGEETQYF. The CDR3 nucleotides read TGCGCCAGCAGCTTCCAAGGGAGGGGGGAAGAGACCCAGTACTTC.

This clonotype was found a few times. The genes are TRBV12-3 or TRBV12-4 and TRBJ2-7, with 9 nucleotides matching TRBD1. This CDR3 has 14 residues. V lost 4 bases, J lost 1 base, and 2 bases stayed unmatched. Here the CDR3 DNA reads TGTGCCAGCAGTTGGGACAGGGCGTCCTACGAGCAGTACTTC. It specifies CASSWDRASYEQYF.

Details on this clonotype: Because the CDR3 is missing its conserved closing phenylalanine or tryptophan, this is likely a read error. The chain has TRBV12-3 or TRBV12-4 and TRBJ2-5; TRBD2 matches at 9 bases. CDR3 length: 14 amino acids. V dropped 3 bases and J dropped 6; count of bases not matched to a gene: 5. CDR3 sequence: CASSLREGRKTQYV. The CDR3 DNA sequence: TGTGCCAGCAGTTTGCGGGAGGGCCGGAAGACCCAGTACGTC.

The rearrangement joins TRBV29-1 to TRBJ1-2, with D unresolved. The CDR3 is 11 residues long. V was cut by 3 bases and J by 5 bases, with 7 bases left in between. The germline V gene encodes CDR1 SQVTM and CDR2 ANQGSEA. CDR3 sequence (DNA): TGCAGCGTTGAGGTATTTTATGGCTACACCTTC. This gives the protein CSVEVFYGYTF. The full variable domain, its missing parts supplied by reference TRBV29-1 and TRBJ1-2, is SAVISQKPSRDICQRGTSLTIQCQVDSQVTMMFWYRQQPGQSLTLIATANQGSEATYESGFVIDKFPISRPNLTFSTLTVSNMSPEDSSIYLCSVEVFYGYTFGSGTRLTVV.

The gene calls are TRBV29-1 and TRBJ2-3; D gene ambiguous. Trimming stripped 3 bases from V and 0 bases from J, with 13 bases between. Germline V CDR1 and CDR2: SQVTM, ANQGSEA. The CDR3 is 15 amino acids. As DNA, the CDR3 is TGCAGCGTTGACCCCAGCGCATCTAGCACAGATACGCAGTATTTT. Amino acids: CSVDPSASSTDTQYF.

The rearrangement uses TRBV20-1 and TRBJ2-7, with 10 bases lining up with TRBD2. The CDR3 is 13 amino acids. Losses at the gene ends were 2 bases for V and 4 bases for J; bases not matched to a gene: 2. Per germline, CDR1 DFQATT and CDR2 SNEGSKA (reference sequence). The CDR3 spells CSARWTSGYEQYF. In DNA form, the CDR3 reads TGCAGTGCTAGATGGACTAGCGGTTACGAGCAGTACTTC.

This clonotype has more than one count but fewer than ten. This rearrangement joins TRBV4-1 to TRBJ1-2; D perhaps matches TRBD1 (5 bases). The germline V gene encodes CDR1 MGHRA and CDR2 YSYEKL. V lost 2 bases and J lost 0, with 13 bases in between. This CDR3 is 16 amino acids long. The CDR3 nucleotides are TGCGCCAGCAGCCAAAGGGGTTTTGATGCTAACTATGGCTACACCTTC. Translation: CASSQRGFDANYGYTF.